This entry lists 22 T cell receptor beta chains sequenced from one sample in a study of cytomegalovirus exposure and HLA in healthy donors. Primers: 60 Vbeta forward and 13 Jbeta reverse. The method was immunoSEQ multiplex PCR; TCRdb's version includes in-frame clones alone and lacks a portion of them. This table lists 65,000 to 90,000 clones. Sequencing was carried out using PBMCs. The receptor source for this set is a female donor in good health and CMV-seropositive.

This chain connects TRBV5-6 to TRBJ2-5; D gene ambiguous. Matching the DNA end better, TRBJ2-7 makes the J call doubtful. Germline V gene lookup returns CDR1 SGHDT and CDR2 YYEEEE. This CDR3 comprises 11 residues. The DNA for the CDR3 is TGTGCCAGCAGCTCGTTCTACGAGCAGTACTTC. This sequence encodes CASSSFYEQYF.

The chain carries TRBV27 and TRBJ1-5; 7 bases are a match to TRBD1. Germline CDR1 and CDR2: MNHEY and SMNVEV (reference sequence). V lost 5 bases, J lost 7 bases, and 8 bases stayed unmatched. The CDR3 is 14 residues long. The CDR3 spells CASSATGVRQPQHF. The CDR3 DNA sequence: TGTGCCAGCAGTGCAACAGGGGTACGGCAGCCCCAGCATTTT.

This rearrangement joins TRBV4-1 to TRBJ1-2; weak D call: TRBD1 (5 bases). CDR1 and CDR2 from the germline V gene are MGHRA and YSYEKL. V lost 2 bases to trimming and J lost 4 bases, with 17 bases between them. The CDR3 is 16 amino acids. CDR3 sequence reads: CASSQLGAGWGYGYTF. The CDR3 region has the DNA TGCGCCAGCAGCCAACTTGGAGCAGGGTGGGGCTATGGCTACACCTTC.

The chain has TRBV4-3 and TRBJ1-4; D is possibly TRBD1 (6 bases). Germline CDR1 is LGHNA and CDR2 is YSLEER. The CDR3 loop spans 15 amino acids. The ends were cut back, 3 bases at V and 5 bases at J, with 13 bases in the middle. The CDR3 bases are TGCGCCAGCAGCCAGGACAGCTTCGGGAATGAAAAACTGTTTTTT. This encodes CASSQDSFGNEKLFF.

The chain employs TRBV6-4 and TRBJ2-2; 13 bases are shared with TRBD2. Germline-derived CDR1 and CDR2 are MRHNA and SNTAGT. V was clipped by 3 bases and J by 1 base; unmatched bases: 2. CDR3 size: 17 residues. CDR3 protein: CASSEGLAGENTGELFF. CDR3 sequence (DNA): TGTGCCAGCAGTGAAGGACTAGCGGGAGAGAACACCGGGGAGCTGTTTTTT.

This sequence joins TRBV4-1 and TRBJ1-5, with TRBD1 as a possible D gene (6 bases). Trimming removed 0 bases at V and 4 bases at J, with 10 bases between. CDR3 length: 15 residues. CDR1 MGHRA and CDR2 YSYEKL come from the germline V gene. The CDR3 DNA follows: TGCGCCAGCAGCCAAGAAACAGGGCGTAATCAGCCCCAGCATTTT. It is translated as CASSQETGRNQPQHF.

The chain has TRBV5-6 and TRBJ2-3; weak D call: TRBD2 (6 bases). The germline V and J ends were trimmed by 0 bases and 3 bases, with 11 bases remaining between them. CDR1 and CDR2 (germline): SGHDT, YYEEEE. CDR3 size: 15 residues. The CDR3 here is CASSLEGGGTDTQYF. CDR3 sequence (DNA): TGTGCCAGCAGCTTGGAAGGAGGAGGGACAGATACGCAGTATTTT.

In regard to this clone: A junction end diverges from the germline sequence, so it may reflect a read error. The chain carries TRBV7-7 and TRBJ2-5; D perhaps matches TRBD1 (6 bases). Germline CDR1 reads SSHAT; CDR2 reads FNYEAQ (reference sequence). This CDR3 is 15 amino acids long. The CDR3 DNA is TGTGCTAGCAGCTTAGGGACACCCGTTTTGGAGACCCAGTACTTC. It yields the protein CASSLGTPVLETQYF.

The DNA of the CDR3 is TGTGCCAGCCGATTTTCGAGTACCCGTCTATTCGAGCAGTACTTC. It codes for CASRFSSTRLFEQYF. This chain uses TRBV6-5 with TRBJ2-7; the D is unclear. V was cut by 8 bases and J by 6 bases, with 23 bases left in between. Germline assignment: CDR1 MNHEY and CDR2 SVGAGI. This CDR3 has 15 residues.

This chain links TRBV4-3 with TRBJ2-7; TRBD1 aligns across 11 bases. CDR3 length: 16 residues. V was pared by 0 bases and J by 6 bases, with 7 bases of the junction left unmatched. Looked up from germline, CDR1 is LGHNA and CDR2 is YSLEER. This CDR3 is CASSQDPGTGGSEQYF. In nucleotides, the CDR3 is TGCGCCAGCAGCCAAGATCCCGGGACAGGGGGGTCCGAGCAGTACTTC.

This chain joins TRBV6-1 and TRBJ2-2; the match to TRBD1 covers 7 bases. Germline V gives CDR1 MNHNS, CDR2 SASEGT. The CDR3 has 15 residues. The V segment lost 4 bases and the J segment 5 bases; nucleotides outside the gene matches: 7. CDR3: CASSGDRSLTGELFF. Written as DNA, the CDR3 is TGTGCCAGCAGTGGGGACAGAAGTTTGACCGGGGAGCTGTTTTTT.

The rearrangement joins TRBV28 to TRBJ1-5; 7 bases line up with TRBD1. This CDR3 comprises 18 residues. Trimming cost V 5 bases and J 1 base; bases outside gene matches: 14. Germline-derived CDR1 and CDR2 are MDHEN and SYDVKM. CDR3 nucleotides: TGTGCCAGCAGTGGACAGGATAATCGTGATCAGAGCAATCAGCCCCAGCATTTT. The encoded protein is CASSGQDNRDQSNQPQHF.

The chain has TRBV4-2 and TRBJ1-1; TRBD1 matches 10 bases. J gave up 6 bases and V 4 bases, and 8 bases lay outside the gene matches. Germline values: CDR1 LGHNA, CDR2 YNFKEQ. This CDR3 contains 15 residues. In DNA, the CDR3 is TGTGCCAGCAGCCCGGAGACAGGGGGCGAGGCTGAAGCTTTCTTT. Translating it yields CASSPETGGEAEAFF.

The J gene is TRBJ2-1, the V gene TRBV18; D perhaps matches TRBD1 (5 bases). The germline CDR1 and CDR2 sequences are KGHSH and LQKENI. The germline V and J ends were trimmed by 3 bases and 2 bases, with 8 bases remaining between them. The CDR3 sequence is 14 residues long. This CDR3 reads CASSPRTTYNEQFF. Written as DNA, the CDR3 is TGTGCCAGCTCACCGAGGACAACCTACAATGAGCAGTTCTTC.

A note on this clone: No DNA is shown, since the ends of the CDR3 on it are uncertain; the CDR3 is the one TCRdb lists. The chain couples TRBV6-6 to TRBJ2-2; the D call of TRBD2 is as the table states it, not checked on the DNA. Germline-derived CDR1 and CDR2 are MNHNY and SVGAGI (reference sequence). The CDR3 contains 16 residues when both ends are counted. CDR3 residues: CASSYSRDFRGGELFF.

On this clone: One end of the junction varies from germline; a read error may be responsible. The chain links TRBV18 to TRBJ2-7; 8 bases agree with TRBD2. The CDR3 totals 16 residues. Germline lookup yields CDR1 KGHSH and CDR2 LQKENI. CDR3 protein: CASAPAAGGDENEQYF. The CDR3, as DNA: TGTGCCAGCGCACCGGCGGCCGGGGGGGATGAGAACGAGCAGTACTTC.

CDR3 protein: CASSFGLTSYRVTDTQYF. The CDR3 DNA reads TGCGCCAGCAGCTTCGGCCTGACTTCCTACCGAGTCACAGATACGCAGTATTTT. The genes are TRBV5-1 and TRBJ2-3; no reliable D call. CDR1 is SGHRS, CDR2 YFSETQ, per germline. Trimming took 2 bases from V and 2 from J, leaving 21 bases between them. The CDR3 spans 18 residues.

The chain recombines TRBV5-1 with TRBJ2-7; 10 bases line up with TRBD2. The CDR3 totals 14 residues. Losses at the gene ends were 4 bases for V and 3 bases for J; bases not matched to a gene: 4. The germline V gene has CDR1 SGHRS and CDR2 YFSETQ. DNA of the CDR3: TGCGCCAGCAGCCCTAGCGGGGGAGTCTACGAGCAGTACTTC. As protein: CASSPSGGVYEQYF. The full variable domain, rest sourced from reference TRBV5-1 and TRBJ2-7, is KAGVTQTPRYLIKTRGQQVTLSCSPISGHRSVSWYQQTPGQGLQFLFEYFSETQRNKGNFPGRFSGRQFSNSRSEMNVSTLELGDSALYLCASSPSGGVYEQYFGPGTRLTVT.

The chain carries TRBV15 and TRBJ1-5, with D unclear. V gave up 0 bases and J gave up 4 bases, with 7 bases separating them. The CDR3 is 14 amino acids. The germline V gene encodes CDR1 LNHNV and CDR2 YYDKDF (reference sequence). This chain's CDR3 is CATSREAINQPQHF. CDR3 DNA: TGTGCCACCAGCAGAGAGGCAATTAATCAGCCCCAGCATTTT.

The CDR3 DNA reads TGTGCCAGCAGCCCGACGGCGCTAGCCACAGATACGCAGTATTTT. It is translated as CASSPTALATDTQYF. The rearrangement joins TRBV11-2 to TRBJ2-3, with D maybe TRBD2 (5 bases). V was pared by 5 bases and J by 2 bases, with 14 bases between. Germline V gene data show CDR1 as SGHAT and CDR2 as FQNNGV. This CDR3 is built from 15 residues.

The chain joins TRBV29-1 to TRBJ2-7; the D gene is possibly TRBD2 (6 bases). The V gene lost 3 bases and the J gene lost 7 bases, with 13 bases spanning the gap. Germline lookup yields CDR1 SQVTM and CDR2 ANQGSEA. The CDR3 is 12 amino acids. The CDR3 DNA reads as TGCAGCGTTGATGGTGCGGGGAGGGAGCAGTACTTC. Protein: CSVDGAGREQYF.

The gene calls are TRBV6-1 and TRBJ2-7; TRBD1 agrees at 9 bases. The length of the CDR3 is 13 residues. Germline V CDR1 and CDR2: MNHNS, SASEGT. Trimming cost V 9 bases and J 0 bases; bases outside gene matches: 3. The CDR3 sequence: CASATGGSYEQYF. CDR3 DNA sequence: TGTGCCAGTGCGACAGGGGGCTCCTACGAGCAGTACTTC.